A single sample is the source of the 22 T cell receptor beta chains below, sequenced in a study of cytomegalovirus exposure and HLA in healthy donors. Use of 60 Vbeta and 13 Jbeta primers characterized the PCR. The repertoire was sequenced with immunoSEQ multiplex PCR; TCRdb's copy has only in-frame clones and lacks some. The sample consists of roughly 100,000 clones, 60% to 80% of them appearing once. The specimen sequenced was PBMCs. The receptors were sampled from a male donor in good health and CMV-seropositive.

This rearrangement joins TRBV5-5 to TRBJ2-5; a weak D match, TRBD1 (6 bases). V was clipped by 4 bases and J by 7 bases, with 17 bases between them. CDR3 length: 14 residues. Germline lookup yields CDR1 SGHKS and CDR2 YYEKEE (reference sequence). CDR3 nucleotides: TGTGCCAGCAGCCCAGGGGAGCGCCTCGGGACCCAGTACTTC. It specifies CASSPGERLGTQYF.

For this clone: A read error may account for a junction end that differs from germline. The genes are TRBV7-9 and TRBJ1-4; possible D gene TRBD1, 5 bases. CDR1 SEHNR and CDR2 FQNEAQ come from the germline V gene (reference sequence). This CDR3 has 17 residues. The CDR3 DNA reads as TGTTCCAGCAGCTTACTATCGGCAAGCAGGGTAGGAGAAAAACTGTTTTTT. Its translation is CSSSLLSASRVGEKLFF.

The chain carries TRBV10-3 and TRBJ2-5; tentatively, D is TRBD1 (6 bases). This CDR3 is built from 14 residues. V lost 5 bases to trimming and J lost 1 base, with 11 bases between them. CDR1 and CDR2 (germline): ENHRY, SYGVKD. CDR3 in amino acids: CAISKQGTQETQYF. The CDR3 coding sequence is TGTGCCATCAGTAAACAGGGTACCCAAGAGACCCAGTACTTC.

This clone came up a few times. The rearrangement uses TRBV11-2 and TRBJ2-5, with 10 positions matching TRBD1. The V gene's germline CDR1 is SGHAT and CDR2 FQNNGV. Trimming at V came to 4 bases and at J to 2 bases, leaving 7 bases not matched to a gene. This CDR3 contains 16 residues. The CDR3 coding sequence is TGTGCCAGCAGCTCGGACAGGGGGGGCTTTCAAGAGACCCAGTACTTC. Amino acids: CASSSDRGGFQETQYF. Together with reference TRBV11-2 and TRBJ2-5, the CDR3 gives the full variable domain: EAGVAQSPRYKIIEKRQSVAFWCNPISGHATLYWYQQILGQGPKLLIQFQNNGVVDDSQLPKDRFSAERLKGVDSTLKIQPAKLEDSAVYLCASSSDRGGFQETQYFGPGTRLLVL.

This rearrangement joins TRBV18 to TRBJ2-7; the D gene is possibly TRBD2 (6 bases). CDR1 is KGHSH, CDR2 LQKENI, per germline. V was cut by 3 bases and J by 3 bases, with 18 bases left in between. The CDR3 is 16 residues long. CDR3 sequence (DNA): TGTGCCAGCTCACCCTTCGAGGCTAGCGAATTCTACGAGCAGTACTTC. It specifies CASSPFEASEFYEQYF.

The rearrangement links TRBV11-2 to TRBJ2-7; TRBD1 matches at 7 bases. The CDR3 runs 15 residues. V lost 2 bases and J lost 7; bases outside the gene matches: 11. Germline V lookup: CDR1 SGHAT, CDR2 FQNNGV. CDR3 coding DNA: TGTGCCAGCAGCTTATCCCGGGACAGCCGTTATGAGCAGTACTTC. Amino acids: CASSLSRDSRYEQYF.

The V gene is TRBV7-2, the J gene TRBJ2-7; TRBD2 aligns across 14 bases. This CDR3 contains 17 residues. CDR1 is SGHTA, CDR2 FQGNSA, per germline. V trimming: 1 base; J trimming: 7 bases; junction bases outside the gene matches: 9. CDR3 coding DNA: TGTGCCAGCAGCTTAGAGGTGATTGGGACTAGCGGGAGAGAGCAGTACTTC. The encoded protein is CASSLEVIGTSGREQYF.

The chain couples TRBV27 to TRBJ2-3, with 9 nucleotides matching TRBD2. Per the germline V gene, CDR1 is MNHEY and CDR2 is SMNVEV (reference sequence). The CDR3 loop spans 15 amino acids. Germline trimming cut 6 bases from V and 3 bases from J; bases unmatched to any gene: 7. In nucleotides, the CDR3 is TGTGCCAGCAGCCCGACTAGCGGCGAAACAGATACGCAGTATTTT. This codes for CASSPTSGETDTQYF.

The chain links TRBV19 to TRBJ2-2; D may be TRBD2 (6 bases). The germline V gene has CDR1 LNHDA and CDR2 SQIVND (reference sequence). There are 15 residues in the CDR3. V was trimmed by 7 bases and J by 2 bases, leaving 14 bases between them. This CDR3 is CASTIGTSNTGELFF. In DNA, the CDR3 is TGTGCCAGTACCATCGGGACTTCCAACACCGGGGAGCTGTTTTTT.

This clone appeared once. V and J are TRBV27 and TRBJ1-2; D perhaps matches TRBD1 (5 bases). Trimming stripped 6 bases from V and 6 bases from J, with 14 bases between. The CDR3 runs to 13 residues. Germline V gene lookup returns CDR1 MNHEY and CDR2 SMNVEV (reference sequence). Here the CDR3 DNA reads TGTGCCAGCAGCCCCGGGACTCTAGATGGCTACACCTTC. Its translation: CASSPGTLDGYTF.

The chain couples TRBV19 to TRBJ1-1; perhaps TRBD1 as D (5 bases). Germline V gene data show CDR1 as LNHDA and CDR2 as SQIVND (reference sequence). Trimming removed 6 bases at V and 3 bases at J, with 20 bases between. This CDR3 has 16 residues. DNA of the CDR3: TGTGCCAGTAGGATCGGAGGGACCCGTCGGGACACTGAAGCTTTCTTT. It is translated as CASRIGGTRRDTEAFF.

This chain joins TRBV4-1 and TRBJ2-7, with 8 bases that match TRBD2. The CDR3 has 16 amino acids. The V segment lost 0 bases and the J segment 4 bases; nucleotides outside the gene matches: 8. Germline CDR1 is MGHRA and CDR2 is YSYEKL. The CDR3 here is CASSQEASGSYYEQYF. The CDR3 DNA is TGCGCCAGCAGCCAAGAGGCCAGCGGGAGCTATTACGAGCAGTACTTC.

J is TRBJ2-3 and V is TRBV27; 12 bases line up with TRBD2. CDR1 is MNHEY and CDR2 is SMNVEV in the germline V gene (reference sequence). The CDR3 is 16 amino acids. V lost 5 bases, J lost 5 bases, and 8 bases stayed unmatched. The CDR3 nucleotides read TGTGCCAGCAGTCTCAGACTAGCGGGAGAGCAAGATACGCAGTATTTT. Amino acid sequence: CASSLRLAGEQDTQYF.

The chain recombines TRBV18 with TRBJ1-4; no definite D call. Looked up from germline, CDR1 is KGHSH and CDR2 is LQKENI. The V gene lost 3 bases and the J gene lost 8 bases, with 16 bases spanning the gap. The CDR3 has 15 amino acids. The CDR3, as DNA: TGTGCCAGCTCACCTCCCGGGGTTGGTCGAGAAAAACTGTTTTTT. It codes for CASSPPGVGREKLFF.

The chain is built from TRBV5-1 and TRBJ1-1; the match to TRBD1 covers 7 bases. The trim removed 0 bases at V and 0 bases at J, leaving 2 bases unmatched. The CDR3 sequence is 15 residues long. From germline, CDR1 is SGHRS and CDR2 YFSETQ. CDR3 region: CASSLATGMNTEAFF. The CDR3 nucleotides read TGCGCCAGCAGCTTGGCGACAGGGATGAACACTGAAGCTTTCTTT.

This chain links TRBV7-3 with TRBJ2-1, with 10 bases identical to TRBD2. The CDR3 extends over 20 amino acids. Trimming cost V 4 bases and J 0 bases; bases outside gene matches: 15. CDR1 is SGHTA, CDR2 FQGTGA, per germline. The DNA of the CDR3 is TGTGCCAGCAGCTCCCGGGGGACTAGCGCTTCTTTAAGCTCCTACAATGAGCAGTTCTTC. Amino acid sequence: CASSSRGTSASLSSYNEQFF.

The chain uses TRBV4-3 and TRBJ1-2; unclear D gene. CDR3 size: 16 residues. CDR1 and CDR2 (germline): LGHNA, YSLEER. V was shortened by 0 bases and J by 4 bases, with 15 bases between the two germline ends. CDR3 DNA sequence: TGCGCCAGCAGCCAAGATCAGATGTATGGACTCTATGGCTACACCTTC. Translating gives CASSQDQMYGLYGYTF.

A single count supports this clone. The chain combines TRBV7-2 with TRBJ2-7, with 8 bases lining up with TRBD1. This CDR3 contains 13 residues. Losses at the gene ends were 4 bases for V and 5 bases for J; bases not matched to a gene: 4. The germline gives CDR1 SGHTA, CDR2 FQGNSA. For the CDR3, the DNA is TGTGCCAGCAGCTCCTACAGGGGGAACGAGCAGTACTTC. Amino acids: CASSSYRGNEQYF.

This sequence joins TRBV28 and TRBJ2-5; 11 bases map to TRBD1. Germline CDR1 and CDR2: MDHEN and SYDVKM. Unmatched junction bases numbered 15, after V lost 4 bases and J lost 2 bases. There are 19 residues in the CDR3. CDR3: CASSSILGQGASRQETQYF. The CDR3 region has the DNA TGTGCCAGCAGTTCCATCCTCGGACAGGGGGCTTCGCGGCAAGAGACCCAGTACTTC.

This CDR3 reads CASNPGVPYEQYF. CDR3 bases: TGTGCCAGTAACCCGGGGGTACCCTACGAGCAGTACTTC. The chain employs TRBV19 and TRBJ2-7, with D maybe TRBD2 (6 bases). V dropped 7 bases and J dropped 2 bases, with 12 bases sitting between them. Looked up from germline, CDR1 is LNHDA and CDR2 is SQIVND (reference sequence). The CDR3 length is 13 residues.

For the CDR3, the DNA is TGCGCCAGCAGCCAGGGGCACAGCACAGATACGCAGTATTTT. Translated: CASSQGHSTDTQYF. The J gene is TRBJ2-3, the V gene TRBV5-1; D might be TRBD1 (6 bases). This CDR3 spans 14 amino acids. Germline V gene sequence: CDR1 SGHRS, CDR2 YFSETQ. V lost 4 bases and J 0 bases, leaving 9 bases between the germline ends.

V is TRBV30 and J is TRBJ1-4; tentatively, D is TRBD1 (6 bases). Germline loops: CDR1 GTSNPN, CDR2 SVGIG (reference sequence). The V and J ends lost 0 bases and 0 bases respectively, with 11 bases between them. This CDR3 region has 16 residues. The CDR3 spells CAWSVDRLATNEKLFF. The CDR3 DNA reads TGTGCCTGGAGTGTAGACAGGCTAGCAACTAATGAAAAACTGTTTTTT.